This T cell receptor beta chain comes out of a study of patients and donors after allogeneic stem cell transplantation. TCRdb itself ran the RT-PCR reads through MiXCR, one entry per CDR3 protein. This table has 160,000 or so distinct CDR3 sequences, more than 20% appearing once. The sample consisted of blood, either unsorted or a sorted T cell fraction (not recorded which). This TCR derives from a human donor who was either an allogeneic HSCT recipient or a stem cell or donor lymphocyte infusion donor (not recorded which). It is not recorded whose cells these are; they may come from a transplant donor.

The CDR3 protein is CASSSGVGMDTQYF. As DNA, the CDR3 is TGCGCCAGCAGCTCTGGGGTGGGCATGGATACGCAGTATTTT. V gene TRBV5-1 combines with J gene TRBJ2-3; no reliable D call. Trimming took off 3 bases at V and 6 bases at J, with 14 bases between the two ends. Germline-derived CDR1 and CDR2 are SGHRS and YFSETQ. CDR3 length: 14 amino acids. The full variable domain, rest sourced from reference TRBV5-1 and TRBJ2-3, is KAGVTQTPRYLIKTRGQQVTLSCSPISGHRSVSWYQQTPGQGLQFLFEYFSETQRNKGNFPGRFSGRQFSNSRSEMNVSTLELGDSALYLCASSSGVGMDTQYFGPGTRLTVL.